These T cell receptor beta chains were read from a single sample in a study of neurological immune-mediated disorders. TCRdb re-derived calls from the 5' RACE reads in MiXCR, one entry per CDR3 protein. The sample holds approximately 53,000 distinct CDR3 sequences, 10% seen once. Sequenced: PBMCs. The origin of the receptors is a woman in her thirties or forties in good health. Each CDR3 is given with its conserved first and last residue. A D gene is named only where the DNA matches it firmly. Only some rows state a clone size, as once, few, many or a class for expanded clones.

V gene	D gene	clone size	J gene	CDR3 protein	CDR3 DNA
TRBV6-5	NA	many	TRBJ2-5	CASSYTPRETQYF	TGTGCCAGCAGTTACACGCCTCGGGAGACCCAGTACTTC
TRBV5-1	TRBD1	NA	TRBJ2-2	CASSTGQGETGELFF	TGTGCCAGCAGCACCGGACAGGGGGAGACCGGGGAGCTGTTTTTT
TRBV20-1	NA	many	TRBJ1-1	CSASSTFNTEAFF	TGCAGTGCTAGTAGCACATTTAACACTGAAGCTTTCTTT
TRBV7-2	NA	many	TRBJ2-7	CASSFWRGTYEQYF	TGTGCCAGCAGCTTCTGGAGGGGTACCTACGAGCAGTACTTC
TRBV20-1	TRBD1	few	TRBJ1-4	CSARETGQENEKLFF	TGCAGTGCTAGGGAAACTGGACAGGAGAATGAAAAACTGTTTTTT
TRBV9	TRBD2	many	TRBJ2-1	CASSGRSGSHNEQFF	TGTGCCAGCAGCGGACGGAGCGGGAGCCACAATGAGCAGTTCTTC
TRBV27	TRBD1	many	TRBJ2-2	CASSLWGQGTGELFF	TGTGCCAGCAGTTTGTGGGGACAGGGGACCGGGGAGCTGTTTTTT
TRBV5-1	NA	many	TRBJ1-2	CASSPQGWDGYTF	TGCGCCAGCAGCCCGCAGGGTTGGGATGGCTACACCTTC
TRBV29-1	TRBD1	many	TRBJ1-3	CSGWRGTDGNTIYF	TGCAGCGGATGGAGGGGGACAGACGGAAACACCATATATTTT
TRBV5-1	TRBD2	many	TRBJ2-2	CASSPGGGNTGELFF	TGCGCCAGCAGCCCCGGGGGGGGAAACACCGGGGAGCTGTTTTTT
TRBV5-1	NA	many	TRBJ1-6	CASSLVGVQPKDSPLHF	TGCGCCAGCAGCTTGGTAGGGGTCCAACCCAAGGATTCACCCCTCCACTTT
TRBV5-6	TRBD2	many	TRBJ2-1	CASSLRAGSVYNEQFF	TGTGCCAGCAGCTTGAGAGCGGGGTCAGTCTACAATGAGCAGTTCTTC
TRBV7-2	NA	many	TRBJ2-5	CASSQLIGGAYETQYF	TGTGCCAGCAGCCAATTGATTGGGGGGGCTTACGAGACCCAGTACTTC
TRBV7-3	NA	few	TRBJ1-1	CASSVSSNTEAFF	TGTGCCAGCAGCGTCTCCTCGAACACTGAAGCTTTCTTT
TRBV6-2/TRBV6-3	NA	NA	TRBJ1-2	CAISYSAGNYGHTF	TGTGCCATCAGTTACTCAGCAGGGAACTATGGCCACACCTTC
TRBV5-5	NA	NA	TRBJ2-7	CASSLVGGTYEQYF	TGTGCCAGCAGCTTGGTCGGGGGAACCTACGAGCAGTACTTC
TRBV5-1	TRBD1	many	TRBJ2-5	CASSLAGTGAWETQYF	TGCGCCAGCAGCCTCGCCGGGACAGGGGCCTGGGAGACCCAGTACTTC
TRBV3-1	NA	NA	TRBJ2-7	CASSEDGTRDEQYF	TGTGCCAGCAGCGAAGACGGTACCCGCGATGAGCAGTACTTC
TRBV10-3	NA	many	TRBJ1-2	CAISVTGLANYGYTF	TGTGCCATCAGCGTTACAGGGCTTGCTAACTATGGCTACACCTTC
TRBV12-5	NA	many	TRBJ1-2	CASGSPGYYGYTF	TGTGCTAGTGGTTCCCCAGGATACTATGGCTACACCTTC
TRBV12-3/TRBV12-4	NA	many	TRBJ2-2	CASSFGVVTGELFF	TGTGCCAGCAGTTTTGGCGTGGTGACCGGGGAGCTGTTTTTT
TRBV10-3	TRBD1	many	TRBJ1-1	CAMRQGEGWTEAFF	TGTGCCATGCGACAGGGGGAGGGGTGGACTGAAGCTTTCTTT
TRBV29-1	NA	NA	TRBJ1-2	CSVGGYTF	TGCAGCGTGGGCGGCTACACCTTC
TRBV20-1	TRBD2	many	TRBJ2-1	CSARAQEREAYNEQFF	TGCAGTGCTAGGGCTCAAGAGCGGGAAGCCTACAATGAGCAGTTCTTC
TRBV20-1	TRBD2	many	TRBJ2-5	CSADTTPGLAGGGGETQYF	TGCAGTGCTGATACTACTCCGGGACTAGCGGGAGGCGGGGGAGAGACCCAGTACTTC
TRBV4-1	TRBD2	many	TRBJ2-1	CASSQDWGGEQFF	TGCGCCAGCAGCCAAGATTGGGGGGGGGAGCAGTTCTTC
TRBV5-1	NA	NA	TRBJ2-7	CASSLLTEGPYEQYF	TGCGCCAGCAGCTTGCTGACAGAGGGCCCCTACGAGCAGTACTTC
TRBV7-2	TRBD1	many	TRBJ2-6	CASSLALGTGISGANVLTF	TGTGCCAGCAGCTTAGCGCTCGGGACAGGGATCTCTGGGGCCAACGTCCTGACTTTC
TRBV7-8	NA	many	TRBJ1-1	CASSLKLAGPEAFF	TGTGCCAGCAGCTTGAAACTGGCGGGTCCCGAAGCTTTCTTT
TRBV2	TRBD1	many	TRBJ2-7	CASSTTGVLAYEQYF	TGTGCCAGCAGTACCACAGGGGTTCTCGCCTACGAGCAGTACTTC
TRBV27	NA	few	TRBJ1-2	CASRPILAVAGYTF	TGTGCCAGCAGACCGATCCTCGCGGTGGCGGGCTACACCTTC
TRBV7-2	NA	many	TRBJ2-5	CASSPNWGEETQYF	TGTGCCAGCAGCCCCAACTGGGGCGAGGAGACCCAGTACTTC
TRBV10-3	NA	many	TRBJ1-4	CAISEGRASNTNEKLFF	TGTGCCATCAGTGAAGGAAGGGCGTCTAATACTAATGAAAAACTGTTTTTT
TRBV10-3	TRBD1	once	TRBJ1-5	CAAQQGADQPQHF	TGTGCCGCTCAACAGGGGGCGGATCAGCCCCAGCATTTT
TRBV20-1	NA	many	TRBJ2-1	CSAPHRAGSTYNEQFF	TGCAGTGCTCCCCACAGAGCCGGGAGCACCTACAATGAGCAGTTCTTC
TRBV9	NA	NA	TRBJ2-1	CASSARGAYNEQFF	TGTGCCAGCAGCGCCAGGGGAGCCTACAATGAGCAGTTCTTC
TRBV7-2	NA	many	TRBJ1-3	CASSSRTPRSGNTIYF	TGTGCCAGCAGCTCCCGGACACCACGCTCTGGAAACACCATATATTTT
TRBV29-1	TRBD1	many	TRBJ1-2	CSVGTWRTGAFSNYGYTF	TGCAGCGTCGGGACATGGAGGACAGGGGCCTTCTCTAACTATGGCTACACCTTC
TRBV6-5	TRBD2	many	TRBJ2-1	CASSKTSGGANEQFF	TGTGCCAGCAGTAAGACTAGCGGGGGGGCGAATGAGCAGTTCTTC
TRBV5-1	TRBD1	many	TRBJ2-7	CASSLDRAYEQYF	TGCGCCAGCAGCCTGGACAGGGCCTACGAGCAGTACTTC
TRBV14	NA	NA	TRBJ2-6	CASRETGTGANVLTF	TGTGCCAGCAGAGAGACAGGCACTGGGGCCAACGTCCTGACTTTC
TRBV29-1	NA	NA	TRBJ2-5	CSVVGQTETQYF	TGCAGCGTTGTTGGTCAGACGGAGACCCAGTACTTC
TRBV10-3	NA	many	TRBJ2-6	CAISERGTGANVLTF	TGTGCCATCAGTGAACGGGGGACTGGGGCCAACGTCCTGACTTTC
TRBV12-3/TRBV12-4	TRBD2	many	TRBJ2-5	CASSWAGGETQYF	TGTGCCAGCAGTTGGGCGGGGGGGGAGACCCAGTACTTC
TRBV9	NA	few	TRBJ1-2	CASSATALGHNGYTF	TGTGCCAGCAGCGCGACTGCGCTAGGGCATAATGGCTACACCTTC
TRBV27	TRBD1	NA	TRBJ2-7	CASSSLSGQGGSEQYF	TGTGCCAGCAGCTCCCTGTCGGGACAGGGAGGATCCGAGCAGTACTTC
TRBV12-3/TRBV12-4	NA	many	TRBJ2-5	CASSLPDTQETQYF	TGTGCCAGCAGTCTGCCGGACACCCAAGAGACCCAGTACTTC
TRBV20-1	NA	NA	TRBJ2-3	CSASPGLYTYTQYF	TGCAGTGCTAGCCCGGGACTTTACACCTATACGCAGTATTTT
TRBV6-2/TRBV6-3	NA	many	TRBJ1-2	CASSDPPPNYGYTF	TGTGCCAGCAGTGACCCTCCTCCTAACTATGGCTACACCTTC
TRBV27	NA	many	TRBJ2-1	CASSLSGPLTDEQFF	TGTGCCAGCAGTTTATCAGGGCCGTTAACTGATGAGCAGTTCTTC
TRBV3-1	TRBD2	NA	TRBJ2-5	CTSSPDLSSGSETQYF	TGTACCAGCAGTCCCGACCTGTCTAGCGGGTCGGAGACCCAGTACTTC
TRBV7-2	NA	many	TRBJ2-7	CASSSHLRDTFYEQYF	TGTGCCAGCAGCTCACACCTCCGGGACACGTTCTACGAGCAGTACTTC
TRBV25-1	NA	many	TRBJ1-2	CASMDGTNYGYTF	TGTGCCAGCATGGACGGTACTAACTATGGCTACACCTTC
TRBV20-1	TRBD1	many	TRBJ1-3	CSADTGQGSGNTIYF	TGCAGTGCTGACACCGGACAGGGCTCTGGAAACACCATATATTTT
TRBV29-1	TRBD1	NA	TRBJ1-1	CSVVGQGYTEAFF	TGCAGCGTTGTGGGACAGGGGTACACTGAAGCTTTCTTT
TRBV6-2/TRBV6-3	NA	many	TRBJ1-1	CASSSGTEAFF	TGTGCCAGCAGTTCGGGGACTGAAGCTTTCTTT
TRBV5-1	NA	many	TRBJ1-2	CASSLGIEAYGYTF	TGCGCCAGCAGCTTGGGGATCGAAGCCTATGGCTACACCTTC
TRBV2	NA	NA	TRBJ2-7	CASSERFTTDEQYF	TGTGCCAGCAGTGAACGATTTACGACGGACGAGCAGTACTTC
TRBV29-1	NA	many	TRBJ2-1	CSVEVLAQHNEQFF	TGCAGCGTTGAAGTCCTAGCGCAGCACAATGAGCAGTTCTTC